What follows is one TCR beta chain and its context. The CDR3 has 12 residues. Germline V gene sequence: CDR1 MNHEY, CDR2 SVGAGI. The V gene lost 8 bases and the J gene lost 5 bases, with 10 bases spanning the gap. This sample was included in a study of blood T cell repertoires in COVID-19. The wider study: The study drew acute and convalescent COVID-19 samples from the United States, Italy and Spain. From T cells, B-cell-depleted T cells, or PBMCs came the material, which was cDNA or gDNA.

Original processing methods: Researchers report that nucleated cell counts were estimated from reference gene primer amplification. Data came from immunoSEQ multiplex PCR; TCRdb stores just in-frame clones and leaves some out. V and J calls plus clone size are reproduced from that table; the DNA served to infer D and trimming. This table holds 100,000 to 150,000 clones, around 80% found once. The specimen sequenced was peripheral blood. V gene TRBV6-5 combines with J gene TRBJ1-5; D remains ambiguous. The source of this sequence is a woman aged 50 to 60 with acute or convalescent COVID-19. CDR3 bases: TGTGCCAGCCATCGGTTAGATCAGCCCCAGCATTTT. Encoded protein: CASHRLDQPQHF.